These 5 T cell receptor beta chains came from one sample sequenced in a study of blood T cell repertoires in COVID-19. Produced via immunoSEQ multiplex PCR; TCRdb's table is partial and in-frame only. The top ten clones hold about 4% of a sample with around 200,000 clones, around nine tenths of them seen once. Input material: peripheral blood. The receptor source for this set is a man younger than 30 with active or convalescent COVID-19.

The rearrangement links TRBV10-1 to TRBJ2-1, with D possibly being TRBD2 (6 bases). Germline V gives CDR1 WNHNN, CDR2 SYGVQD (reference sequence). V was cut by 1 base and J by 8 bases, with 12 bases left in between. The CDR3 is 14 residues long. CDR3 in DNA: TGCGCCAGCAGTGAGTGGCTAGCGTTACATGAGCAGTTCTTC. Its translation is CASSEWLALHEQFF.

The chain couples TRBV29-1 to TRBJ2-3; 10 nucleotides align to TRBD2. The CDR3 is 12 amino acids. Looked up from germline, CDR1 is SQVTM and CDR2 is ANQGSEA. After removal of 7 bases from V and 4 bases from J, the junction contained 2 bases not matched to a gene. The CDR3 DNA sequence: TGCAGCGCCCTAGCGGGAGCAGATACGCAGTATTTT. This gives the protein CSALAGADTQYF.

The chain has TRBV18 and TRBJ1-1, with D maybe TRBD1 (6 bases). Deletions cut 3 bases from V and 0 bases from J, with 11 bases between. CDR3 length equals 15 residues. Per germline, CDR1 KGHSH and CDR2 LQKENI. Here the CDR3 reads CASSPTGTMNTEAFF. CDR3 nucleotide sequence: TGTGCCAGCTCACCGACAGGTACCATGAACACTGAAGCTTTCTTT.

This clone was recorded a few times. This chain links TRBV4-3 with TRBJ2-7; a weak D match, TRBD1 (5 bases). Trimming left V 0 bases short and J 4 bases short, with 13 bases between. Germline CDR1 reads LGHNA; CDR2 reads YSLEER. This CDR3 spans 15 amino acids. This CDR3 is CASSQEGVGLYEQYF. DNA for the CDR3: TGCGCCAGCAGCCAAGAAGGGGTAGGATTGTACGAGCAGTACTTC.

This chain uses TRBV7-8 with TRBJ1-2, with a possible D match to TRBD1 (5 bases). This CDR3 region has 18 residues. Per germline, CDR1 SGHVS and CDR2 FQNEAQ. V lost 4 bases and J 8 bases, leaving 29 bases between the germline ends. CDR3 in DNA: TGTGCCAGCAGCTGGCAGACAGACCTATCGGCTAACTACAAGGGCTACACCTTC. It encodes CASSWQTDLSANYKGYTF.